This T cell receptor (beta chain) was recorded in a study of blood T cell repertoires in COVID-19. At the level of the study: Some COVID-19 samples were acute and others convalescent; all came from the United States, Italy and Spain. T cells, B-cell-depleted T cells, or PBMCs provided the cDNA or gDNA that served as material.

As to this clone: This sample also contains other DNA sequences that code for the same CDR3.

Under the authors' procedure: Using reference gene primer amplification, nucleated cell counts were estimated. Data came from immunoSEQ multiplex PCR; TCRdb stores just in-frame clones and leaves some out. The V and J calls and clone size were taken over from that table, and D and trimming were inferred from the DNA. The table has about 140,000 clones, 77% seen once; the top ten hold roughly 9%. This TCR came from a woman in her fifties or sixties with active or convalescent COVID-19. The sequencing input was peripheral blood.

The CDR3 nucleotides are TGTGCCAGCAGTTTAGTTGGGACAGGGGGTGGCTACACCTTC. Its protein is CASSLVGTGGGYTF. V usage is TRBV28 and J usage is TRBJ1-2, with 11 bases fitting TRBD1. CDR3 size: 14 residues. V lost 2 bases and J lost 7; bases outside the gene matches: 3. Per the germline V gene, CDR1 is MDHEN and CDR2 is SYDVKM.